Below, 28 T cell receptor beta chains from the same sample are listed, as sequenced in a study of CD8+ T cells in alopecia areata. Extraction of RNA preceded its reverse transcription into cDNA, which served as the sequencing template. TCRdb's copy holds only in-frame clones and misses some; the assay was immunoSEQ multiplex PCR. The sample lists about 150,000 clones, about two thirds seen once, with 30% to 45% in the top ten. Input material: CD8+ T cells sorted from blood. The receptors were sampled from a human donor in good health.

The genes are TRBV13 and TRBJ2-3, with 7 bases fitting TRBD2. The CDR3 runs to 16 residues. J gave up 3 bases and V 0 bases, and 6 bases lay outside the gene matches. Germline values: CDR1 PRHDT, CDR2 FYEKMQ (reference sequence). CDR3 amino acids: CASSLGLAGETDTQYF. CDR3 nucleotide sequence: TGTGCCAGCAGCTTAGGCCTGGCGGGAGAGACAGATACGCAGTATTTT.

This chain links TRBV5-6 with TRBJ2-7; D is ambiguous. Trimming left V 2 bases short and J 2 bases short, with 5 bases between. This CDR3 is built from 12 residues. The germline V gene has CDR1 SGHDT and CDR2 YYEEEE. CDR3 sequence reads: CASSFDTYEQYF. In DNA form, the CDR3 reads TGTGCCAGCAGCTTCGATACCTACGAGCAGTACTTC.

This clone was detected a few times. The chain is built from TRBV29-1 and TRBJ1-2, with a tentative D call TRBD1 (5 bases). Germline assignment: CDR1 SQVTM and CDR2 ANQGSEA. CDR3 length: 11 residues. V was shortened by 7 bases and J by 3 bases, with 9 bases between the two germline ends. This CDR3 reads CSDGTDYGYTF. CDR3 bases: TGCAGCGATGGGACCGACTATGGCTACACCTTC.

The rearrangement joins TRBV29-1 to TRBJ2-2; 7 bases are shared with TRBD2. The V gene end was trimmed by 5 bases and the J gene end by 7 bases; junction bases not matched to a gene: 13. The CDR3 consists of 15 residues. Germline V CDR1 and CDR2: SQVTM, ANQGSEA. The CDR3 spells CSVLRRAGAIGELFF. As DNA, the CDR3 is TGCAGCGTTCTCAGGCGGGCGGGAGCGATCGGGGAGCTGTTTTTT.

This clone was seen more than once but under ten times. This chain connects TRBV29-1 to TRBJ1-1; D is ambiguous. The CDR3 loop spans 12 amino acids. From germline, CDR1 is SQVTM and CDR2 ANQGSEA. The V end lost 2 bases, the J end lost 1 base, and 5 bases lay between the germline ends. The CDR3 region is CSVEPGNTEAFF. In DNA, the CDR3 is TGCAGCGTTGAACCGGGGAACACTGAAGCTTTCTTT.

CDR3 DNA sequence: TGTGCCTGTGGGAGTTCGAACACCGGGGAGCTGTTTTTT. Protein: CACGSSNTGELFF. V and J are TRBV30 and TRBJ2-2, with D possibly matching TRBD2 (5 bases). This CDR3 has 13 amino acids. Trimming shortened V by 6 bases and J by 0 bases, and 8 bases separated the two germline ends. Germline V gene lookup returns CDR1 GTSNPN and CDR2 SVGIG (reference sequence).

The rearrangement joins TRBV5-1 to TRBJ2-1, with 12 bases matching TRBD2. With V trimmed by 4 bases and J by 7 bases, 9 bases remained unmatched. CDR1 is SGHRS, CDR2 YFSETQ, per germline. The CDR3 is made up of 16 amino acids. The CDR3 nucleotides are TGCGCCAGCAGCCAAACCGGGACTAGCGGGCTAAATGAGCAGTTCTTC. Encoded protein: CASSQTGTSGLNEQFF.

This clone was picked up a small number of times. V is TRBV27 and J is TRBJ2-2; D gene uncertain. V was cut by 0 bases and J by 4 bases, with 6 bases left in between. The CDR3 length is 14 residues. Germline CDR1 MNHEY, CDR2 SMNVEV (reference sequence). CDR3 in DNA: TGTGCCAGCAGTTTATCGATAAGCACCGGGGAGCTGTTTTTT. It is translated as CASSLSISTGELFF.

The rearrangement links TRBV13 to TRBJ2-7; D may match TRBD1 or TRBD2 (5 bases each). Germline loops: CDR1 PRHDT, CDR2 FYEKMQ (reference sequence). The length of the CDR3 is 14 residues. V shed 5 bases and J shed 7 bases, with 18 bases lying between them. The CDR3 DNA follows: TGTGCCAGCAGCGTCCGGGACGGCCTAATTGAGCAGTACTTC. This sequence encodes CASSVRDGLIEQYF.

The chain's CDR3 is CASSAQGTETYTF. The CDR3 region has the DNA TGTGCCAGCAGCGCCCAGGGGACAGAGACCTACACCTTC. J is TRBJ1-2 and V is TRBV9; 7 positions match TRBD1. Trimming at V came to 3 bases and at J to 10 bases, leaving 9 bases not matched to a gene. The CDR3 totals 13 residues. Germline CDR1 reads SGDLS; CDR2 reads YYNGEE.

V and J are TRBV5-6 and TRBJ2-1; D unresolved. The germline gives CDR1 SGHDT, CDR2 YYEEEE. V lost 3 bases, J lost 6 bases, and 4 bases lay in between. This CDR3 region has 11 residues. The CDR3 nucleotides are TGTGCCAGCAGCTGGAGCAATGAGCAGTTCTTC. Its translation is CASSWSNEQFF. Full variable domain (missing parts from reference TRBV5-6 and TRBJ2-1): DAGVTQSPTHLIKTRGQQVTLRCSPKSGHDTVSWYQQALGQGPQFIFQYYEEEERQRGNFPDRFSGHQFPNYSSELNVNALLLGDSALYLCASSWSNEQFFGPGTRLTVL.

The chain has TRBV27 and TRBJ1-5; a weak D match, TRBD1 (5 bases). Looked up from germline, CDR1 is MNHEY and CDR2 is SMNVEV (reference sequence). The germline V and J ends were trimmed by 8 bases and 0 bases, with 14 bases remaining between them. CDR3 size: 15 residues. The DNA for the CDR3 is TGTGCCAGCGGCCCCGGGGGGTATAGCAATCAGCCCCAGCATTTT. Residues: CASGPGGYSNQPQHF.

This chain uses TRBV20-1 with TRBJ2-7; D unresolved. Per germline, CDR1 DFQATT and CDR2 SNEGSKA (reference sequence). Trimming shortened V by 7 bases and J by 4 bases, and 11 bases separated the two germline ends. The CDR3 sequence is 11 residues long. The CDR3 DNA follows: TGCAGTGTAATGGCCGATTACGAGCAGTACTTC. Translated: CSVMADYEQYF.

The chain recombines TRBV7-2 with TRBJ2-1; D gene ambiguous. CDR3 length equals 11 residues. CDR1 and CDR2 from the germline V gene are SGHTA and FQGNSA. The ends were cut back, 5 bases at V and 7 bases at J, with 6 bases in the middle. CDR3 protein: CASSQTNEQFF. Here the CDR3 DNA reads TGTGCCAGCAGCCAAACAAATGAGCAGTTCTTC.

The V and J genes are TRBV7-9 and TRBJ1-1; D possibly corresponds to TRBD1 (6 bases). This CDR3 is built from 15 residues. Germline CDR1 reads SEHNR; CDR2 reads FQNEAQ (reference sequence). The V end lost 5 bases, the J end lost 9 bases, and 22 bases lay between the germline ends. The CDR3 nucleotides are TGTGCCAGCAGCATGTGGACAGCCGACGGTATTAAAGCTTTCTTT. Protein sequence: CASSMWTADGIKAFF.

The chain combines TRBV7-9 with TRBJ1-1; D uncertain. The CDR3 loop spans 12 amino acids. The V gene's germline CDR1 is SEHNR and CDR2 FQNEAQ (reference sequence). The V end was cut by 7 bases, the J end by 0 bases, with 6 bases between. CDR3 sequence (DNA): TGTGCCAGCACCCATTTGAACACTGAAGCTTTCTTT. Residues: CASTHLNTEAFF.

V is TRBV2 and J is TRBJ1-2; D is unresolved. CDR1 SNHLY and CDR2 FYNNEI come from the germline V gene. The V gene lost 8 bases and the J gene lost 7 bases, with 5 bases spanning the gap. The CDR3 covers 9 residues. DNA of the CDR3: TGTGCCAGCCGCGGTGGCTACACCTTC. Amino acids: CASRGGYTF.

This clone was counted only a few times. The chain joins TRBV25-1 to TRBJ2-5; D not resolved. The CDR3 loop spans 11 amino acids. Germline values: CDR1 MGHDK, CDR2 SYGVNS. The V and J ends lost 1 base and 4 bases respectively, with 1 base between them. CDR3 residues: CASSELETQYF. The CDR3 nucleotides are TGTGCCAGCAGTGAATTAGAGACCCAGTACTTC.

Comment on this clone: With a much larger clone just one base away, this may be a read error. The chain has TRBV5-4 and TRBJ2-7; 10 bases match TRBD1. Trimming removed 5 bases from V and 2 bases from J; junction bases left unmatched: 4. Germline CDR1 SGHNT, CDR2 YYREEE (reference sequence). The CDR3 runs 14 residues. Here the CDR3 DNA reads TGTGCCAGCAGTTACGGGACAGGGGCCTACGAGCAGTACTTC. It specifies CASSYGTGAYEQYF.

The V call is TRBV4-1, the J call TRBJ1-2, with 10 nucleotides matching TRBD1. Germline CDR1 is MGHRA and CDR2 is YSYEKL. V was pared by 3 bases and J by 4 bases, with 8 bases of the junction left unmatched. The CDR3 is made up of 16 amino acids. The CDR3 DNA reads as TGCGCCAGCAGCCAGGTAGACAGGGGGCGCGCCTATGGCTACACCTTC. Its protein is CASSQVDRGRAYGYTF.

The gene calls are TRBV13 and TRBJ2-1, with D possibly matching TRBD2 (5 bases). CDR3 length: 12 amino acids. From germline, CDR1 is PRHDT and CDR2 FYEKMQ (reference sequence). The V end lost 5 bases, the J end lost 16 bases, and 18 bases lay between the germline ends. In nucleotides, the CDR3 is TGTGCCAGCAGCGATAGGACTGGGGTAAATTTCTTC. Protein: CASSDRTGVNFF.

The gene calls are TRBV7-2 and TRBJ1-1; D is ambiguous. The CDR3 runs 14 residues. Trimming took off 5 bases at V and 6 bases at J, with 16 bases between the two ends. Germline-derived CDR1 and CDR2 are SGHTA and FQGNSA. CDR3 bases: TGTGCCAGCAGCCCAGAGGCAGGATGGGCTGAAGCTTTCTTT. It is translated as CASSPEAGWAEAFF.

The rearrangement joins TRBV6-5 to TRBJ2-5, with D possibly being TRBD1 or TRBD2 (5 bases each). Germline lookup yields CDR1 MNHEY and CDR2 SVGAGI. V was clipped by 8 bases and J by 5 bases, with 6 bases between them. This CDR3 has 10 amino acids. CDR3 nucleotides: TGTGCCAGCGAGGGGGAGACCCAGTACTTC. Protein: CASEGETQYF.

The chain is built from TRBV13 and TRBJ1-4, with D perhaps TRBD1 (5 bases). The germline gives CDR1 PRHDT, CDR2 FYEKMQ (reference sequence). The germline V and J ends were trimmed by 3 bases and 7 bases, with 12 bases remaining between them. This CDR3 comprises 14 residues. In nucleotides, the CDR3 is TGTGCCAGCAGCTTGGGGCCACCGGGTGAAAAACTGTTTTTT. Amino acids: CASSLGPPGEKLFF.

This clone came up once. This chain joins TRBV4-1 and TRBJ2-2, with 8 bases lining up with TRBD1. The length of the CDR3 is 14 residues. In germline, CDR1 is MGHRA, CDR2 YSYEKL. The V segment lost 6 bases and the J segment 15 bases; nucleotides outside the gene matches: 15. The CDR3 protein is CASRDNRGLGWMFF. CDR3 bases: TGCGCCAGCAGGGATAACAGGGGGTTAGGATGGATGTTTTTT.

This CDR3 is CSVRARGPGANVLTF. In nucleotides, the CDR3 is TGCAGCGTTCGGGCCCGAGGACCTGGGGCCAACGTCCTGACTTTC. The rearrangement links TRBV29-1 to TRBJ2-6; no clear D gene. This CDR3 spans 15 amino acids. Germline assignment: CDR1 SQVTM and CDR2 ANQGSEA. Trimming removed 5 bases from V and 2 bases from J, with 13 bases in between.

This clone came up a few times. The genes are TRBV28 and TRBJ2-7; no reliable D call. CDR1 is MDHEN, CDR2 SYDVKM, per germline. Trimming removed 6 bases from V and 3 bases from J, with 12 bases in between. This CDR3 has 13 amino acids. In DNA form, the CDR3 reads TGTGCCAGCAGCCTCTACCTGGGCTACGAGCAGTACTTC. It specifies CASSLYLGYEQYF.

Note on this clone: Other DNA sequences in the same sample also yield this CDR3. The chain employs TRBV29-1 and TRBJ2-6; D might be TRBD2 (5 bases). With 0 bases removed from V and 0 bases from J, the gap between germline ends came to 6 bases. The CDR3 covers 15 residues. Germline V gene sequence: CDR1 SQVTM, CDR2 ANQGSEA. CDR3 residues: CSVEEGVSGANVLTF. In DNA form, the CDR3 reads TGCAGCGTTGAAGAGGGAGTCTCTGGGGCCAACGTCCTGACTTTC.